This section outlines one T cell receptor beta chain sequence together with its context. This entry comes from a study of OX40 agonist ivuxolimab in advanced cancers. The wider study: A diagnosis of hepatocellular carcinoma, melanoma, renal cell or head and neck cancer was present in dose-escalation patients. More than 35% of patients had received prior checkpoint inhibitor therapy.

Sequencing was performed with immunoSEQ multiplex PCR; in TCRdb, only in-frame clones are kept and a portion is missing. The sample has around 2,900 clones, 72% seen once. There are 19 residues in the CDR3. Here the sequenced sample was CD4+ or CD8+ T cells sorted from blood, taken in a trial of the OX40 agonist ivuxolimab. The V call is TRBV21-1, the J call TRBJ2-1; the table's D call of TRBD2 was not tested on the DNA. TRBV21-1 is labeled a pseudogene. This clonotype was obtained from an adult with an advanced solid tumor such as melanoma, head and neck, liver or kidney cancer. The CDR3 loop reads CASSNTNGPGPSGGNEQFF. DNA for the CDR3: TGTGCCAGCAGCAACACGAACGGTCCGGGCCCTAGCGGGGGGAATGAGCAGTTCTTC.